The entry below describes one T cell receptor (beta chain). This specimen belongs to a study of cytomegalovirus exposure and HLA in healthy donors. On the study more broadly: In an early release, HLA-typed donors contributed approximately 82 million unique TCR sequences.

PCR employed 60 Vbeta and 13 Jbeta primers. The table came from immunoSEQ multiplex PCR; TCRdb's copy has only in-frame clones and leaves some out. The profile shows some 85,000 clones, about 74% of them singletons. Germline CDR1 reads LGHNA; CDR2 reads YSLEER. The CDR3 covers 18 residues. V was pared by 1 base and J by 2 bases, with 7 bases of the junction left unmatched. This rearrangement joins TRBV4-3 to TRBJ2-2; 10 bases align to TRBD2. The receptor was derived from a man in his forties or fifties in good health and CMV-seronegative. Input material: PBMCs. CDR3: CASSQAALAGSNTGELFF. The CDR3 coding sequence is TGCGCCAGCAGCCAAGCGGCACTAGCGGGGAGTAACACCGGGGAGCTGTTTTTT.